This is a list of T cell receptor beta chains from one sample in a study of shared clonotypes between healthy human individuals. Profiling relied on immunoSEQ multiplex PCR, and the TCRdb table lists in-frame clones only, not all of them. The table records roughly 2,300,000 clones, 85% to 95% of them present only once. The specimen sequenced was naive CD4+ T cells from PBMCs. The source is a man aged 18 to 30 in good health. Some clones in this sample may be carry-over from other donors' samples. CDR3s include the opening cysteine and the closing phenylalanine or tryptophan. A D gene is named only where the DNA matches it firmly. Rows give clone size only sometimes, using once, few, many, or a class for an expanded clone.

>TRBD2|NA|TRBJ2-1|TRBV6-4
CASSDRTSGVERGQFF
TGTGCCAGCAGTGACAGAACTAGCGGGGTTGAAAGAGGGCAGTTCTTC
>NA|NA|TRBJ2-4|TRBV5-4
CASSPLKGASSRNIQYF
TGTGCCAGCAGTCCGCTGAAAGGAGCTAGCAGTAGGAACATTCAGTACTTC
>NA|NA|TRBJ1-5|TRBV28
CASSFAGVGNQPQHF
TGTGCCAGCAGTTTCGCAGGGGTGGGCAATCAGCCCCAGCATTTT
>TRBD1|NA|TRBJ1-3|TRBV5-4
CASSLDRGRENTIYF
TGTGCCAGCAGCTTGGACAGGGGGCGTGAGAACACCATATATTTT
>NA|NA|TRBJ2-7|TRBV4-3
CASSHRQGGYEQYF
TGCGCCAGCAGCCACCGGCAGGGTGGCTACGAGCAGTACTTC
>NA|NA|TRBJ2-5|TRBV5-1
CASSLSQGGYQETQYF
TGCGCCAGCAGCTTGTCCCAGGGGGGGTACCAAGAGACCCAGTACTTC
>TRBD1|NA|TRBJ2-1|TRBV5-4
CASSYSNRGTAKGGEQFF
TGTGCCAGCTCATATAGTAATCGTGGGACAGCGAAGGGCGGGGAGCAGTTCTTC
>TRBD2|NA|TRBJ2-2|TRBV5-1
CASSWGLAGSNTGELFF
TGCGCCAGCAGCTGGGGACTAGCGGGATCGAACACCGGGGAGCTGTTTTTT
>TRBD2|NA|TRBJ2-7|TRBV7-9
CASSQTKGGLAGSYEQYF
TGTGCCAGCAGCCAAACAAAGGGCGGGCTAGCGGGCTCCTACGAGCAGTACTTC
>NA|NA|TRBJ2-1|TRBV5-4
CASSLDQGIYNEQFF
TGTGCCAGCAGCTTGGACCAGGGTATTTACAATGAGCAGTTCTTC
>TRBD2|NA|TRBJ2-3|TRBV5-4
CASSLGLAFTDTQYF
TGTGCCAGCAGCTTGGGACTAGCATTCACAGATACGCAGTATTTT
>NA|NA|TRBJ2-1|TRBV5-1
CASSLAADWSNEQFF
TGCGCCAGCAGCTTGGCGGCCGATTGGTCCAATGAGCAGTTCTTC
>TRBD2|NA|TRBJ2-7|TRBV29-1
CSAKTLGLAANSYEQYF
TGCAGCGCCAAGACATTAGGACTAGCGGCAAACTCCTACGAGCAGTACTTC
>NA|few|TRBJ1-2|TRBV19
CASTVQAGRRYGYTF
TGTGCCAGTACGGTCCAGGCAGGGCGGCGCTATGGCTACACCTTC
>NA|NA|TRBJ2-5|TRBV6-5
CATIEPGAQETQYF
TGTGCCACCATTGAGCCGGGAGCCCAAGAGACCCAGTACTTC
>NA|NA|TRBJ2-1|TRBV5-1
CASSPRTYNEQFF
TGCGCCAGCAGCCCCCGGACCTACAATGAGCAGTTCTTC
>NA|once|TRBJ1-1|TRBV2
CASGAGWTEAFF
TGTGCCAGCGGGGCAGGGTGGACTGAAGCTTTCTTT
>NA|NA|TRBJ2-3|TRBV7-9
CASTVGGGADTQYF
TGTGCCAGCACCGTCGGGGGTGGCGCAGATACGCAGTATTTT
>NA|NA|TRBJ2-7|TRBV28
CASSFPSTEFYEQYF
TGTGCCAGCAGCTTCCCCTCGACAGAGTTCTACGAGCAGTACTTC
>NA|NA|TRBJ1-1|TRBV23-1
CASSQYLRTKNTEAFF
TGCGCCAGCAGTCAATACTTAAGGACAAAGAACACTGAAGCTTTCTTT
>TRBD2|NA|TRBJ2-7|TRBV6-4
CASSATSGSEQYF
TGTGCCAGCAGCGCGACTAGCGGGAGCGAGCAGTACTTC
>NA|NA|TRBJ1-1|TRBV5-6
CASSLASLVGTEAFF
TGTGCCAGCAGCTTGGCCAGTCTGGTAGGCACTGAAGCTTTCTTT
>NA|NA|TRBJ1-1|TRBV30
CAWTYGGGRRRDTEAFF
TGTGCCTGGACCTACGGGGGGGGACGCCGAAGGGACACTGAAGCTTTCTTT
>NA|NA|TRBJ2-7|TRBV20-1
CSASGGYEQYF
TGCAGTGCCAGTGGTGGCTACGAGCAGTACTTC
>TRBD2|NA|TRBJ2-7|TRBV10-3
CAISVLLAGSYEQYF
TGTGCCATCAGTGTCTTACTAGCGGGGTCCTACGAGCAGTACTTC
>NA|NA|TRBJ1-4|TRBV28
CASTGLEGSEKLFF
TGTGCCAGCACTGGACTGGAGGGGAGTGAAAAACTGTTTTTT
>NA|NA|TRBJ2-1|TRBV7-9
CASSTYNEQFF
TGTGCCAGCAGCACGTACAATGAGCAGTTCTTC
>NA|NA|TRBJ2-7|TRBV19
CASRDEGSGLYEQYF
TGTGCCAGTAGGGACGAAGGGTCAGGTCTCTACGAGCAGTACTTC
>TRBD1|NA|TRBJ1-2|TRBV28
CASSSTGTGYGYTF
TGTGCCAGCAGCTCTACCGGGACAGGCTATGGCTACACCTTC
>NA|few|TRBJ1-2|TRBV10-1
CASSESVFGEYGYTF
TGCGCCAGCAGTGAGTCGGTATTCGGGGAATATGGCTACACCTTC
>TRBD2|NA|TRBJ2-1|TRBV5-1
CASSLEAGASNEQFF
TGCGCCAGCAGCTTGGAAGCGGGAGCCTCCAATGAGCAGTTCTTC
>TRBD1|NA|TRBJ2-1|TRBV7-9
CASSSNRGQTQFF
TGTGCCAGCAGCTCTAACAGGGGTCAAACCCAGTTCTTC
>TRBD1|NA|TRBJ1-1|TRBV29-1
CSVQGPAPEAFF
TGCAGCGTACAGGGGCCAGCCCCTGAAGCTTTCTTT
>NA|NA|TRBJ1-1|TRBV6-1
CASSEGRNTEAFF
TGTGCCAGCAGTGAGGGCAGGAACACTGAAGCTTTCTTT
>TRBD2|NA|TRBJ2-1|TRBV9
CASTRLAGLYNEQFF
TGTGCCAGCACACGACTAGCGGGGCTCTACAATGAGCAGTTCTTC
>NA|NA|TRBJ2-7|TRBV7-9
CASSSRSAPYEQYF
TGTGCCAGCAGCTCAAGGAGCGCCCCCTACGAGCAGTACTTC
>NA|NA|TRBJ1-2|TRBV5-8
CASSLKSRVGNYGYTF
TGTGCCAGCAGCTTGAAAAGCCGGGTGGGGAACTATGGCTACACCTTC
>NA|NA|TRBJ2-5|TRBV6-1
CASSDRQNYQETQYF
TGTGCCAGCAGTGACCGTCAGAACTACCAAGAGACCCAGTACTTC
>NA|NA|TRBJ2-4|TRBV30
CAWSLDSPPADIQYF
TGTGCCTGGAGTCTGGACTCTCCTCCGGCGGACATTCAGTACTTC
>NA|NA|TRBJ2-7|TRBV19
CASSIVSGAYSYEQYF
TGTGCCAGTAGTATAGTTTCAGGGGCCTACTCCTACGAGCAGTACTTC
>NA|NA|TRBJ1-2|TRBV15
CATSVDKGYGYTF
TGTGCCACCAGCGTTGACAAGGGCTATGGCTACACCTTC
>NA|once|TRBJ1-4|TRBV5-1
CASSLDSLGEKLFF
TGCGCCAGCAGCTTGGATAGCCTCGGTGAAAAACTGTTTTTT
>TRBD1|once|TRBJ1-2|TRBV28
CASSFQGQGWYGYTF
TGTGCCAGCAGTTTCCAGGGACAGGGCTGGTATGGCTACACCTTC
>NA|NA|TRBJ2-1|TRBV28
CASQYNEQFF
TGTGCCAGCCAATACAATGAGCAGTTCTTC
>NA|NA|TRBJ1-2|TRBV28
CASSLTGTTRNYGYTF
TGTGCCAGCAGTCTAACCGGGACAACGAGGAACTATGGCTACACCTTC
>NA|NA|TRBJ2-3|TRBV2
CASSAGGGANTQYF
TGTGCCAGCAGCGCTGGCGGGGGCGCGAATACGCAGTATTTT
>TRBD2|NA|TRBJ2-1|TRBV9
CASSEGAGRPEQFF
TGTGCCAGCAGCGAAGGAGCGGGAAGGCCTGAGCAGTTCTTC
>TRBD2|NA|TRBJ2-3|TRBV5-1
CASSWGGGTDTQYF
TGCGCCAGCAGCTGGGGAGGGGGCACAGATACGCAGTATTTT
>NA|once|TRBJ2-3|TRBV9
CASSASSLGTDTQYF
TGTGCCAGCAGCGCAAGTAGTTTGGGCACAGATACGCAGTATTTT
>NA|NA|TRBJ2-1|TRBV19
CASTLGRSLNEQFF
TGTGCCAGTACGCTAGGAAGGAGCCTCAATGAGCAGTTCTTC
>NA|few|TRBJ1-3|TRBV7-9
CASSRPQAGNTIYF
TGTGCCAGCAGCCGCCCTCAGGCAGGAAACACCATATATTTT